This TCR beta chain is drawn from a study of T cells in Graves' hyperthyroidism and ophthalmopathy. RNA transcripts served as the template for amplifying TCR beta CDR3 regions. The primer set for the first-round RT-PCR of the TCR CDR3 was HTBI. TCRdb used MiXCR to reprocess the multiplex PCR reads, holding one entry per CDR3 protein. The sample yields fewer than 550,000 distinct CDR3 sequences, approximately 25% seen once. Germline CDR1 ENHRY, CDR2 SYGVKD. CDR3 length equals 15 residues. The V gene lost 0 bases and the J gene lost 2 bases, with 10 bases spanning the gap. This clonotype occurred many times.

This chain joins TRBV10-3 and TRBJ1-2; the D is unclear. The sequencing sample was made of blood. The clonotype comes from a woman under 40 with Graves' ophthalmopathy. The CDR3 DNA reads TGTGCCATCAGTGAGTCCCGGGGTAGGAACTATGGCTACACCTTC. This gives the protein CAISESRGRNYGYTF.